The T cell receptor beta chain under discussion was sequenced for a study of shared clonotypes between healthy human individuals (dated by TCRdb to about 2020). In the study overall: The cohort included three men and a couple of women between 18 and 49 years of age. Libraries were prepared and TCR repertoires were sequenced by different laboratories using diverse techniques, in order to increase sequencing depth and limit assay-specific biases. To estimate repertoire size and how much clonotypes are shared between individuals, the study performed deep sequencing of blood TCR repertoires from roughly five healthy adults. Between about 0.8 and 9 billion PBMCs per donor were obtained by leukapheresis. Per donor, three plates each were used for CD4 naive and CD4 memory, two for CD8 naive, and one for CD8 memory.

Using the deep immunoSEQ assay, TCR CDR3 regions were amplified from genomic DNA by multiplex PCR. Genomic DNA extracted from each cell subset was distributed evenly over all wells of several immunoSEQ 96-well plates, and each plate served as one replicate. For sorted subsets, 200 ng of genomic DNA, equivalent to 30,000 or so T cell genomes, went into each replicate PCR. The purified libraries were quantified using a Qubit 3.0 fluorometer, sized with a Bioanalyzer 2100, and then quantified again using the KAPA Library Quantification kit. Every immunoSEQ 96-well plate was sequenced on a separate single-read 150-cycle Illumina NextSeq 550 flow cell. Per the authors' processing: The immunoSEQ output contained only junctional sequences without quality scores, so filtering could not match that applied to full-length reads. To assign V/J genes and CDR3, sequences were annotated using PyIR, a Python wrapper for IgBLAST v1.9, with IMGT germline references. Reads with weak V/J assignments (E-value above 1e-6), missing CDR3, stop codons, out-of-frame junctions, or ambiguous translated residues were removed. A V3J clonotype was defined by an identical inferred V gene, J gene, and CDR3 amino acid sequence. Percentage overlap between repertoires was computed as shared unique clonotypes divided by the size of the smaller repertoire. Three approaches were used to assess repertoire richness: RTK rarefaction, the Chao1 estimator, and Recon v2.1 estimates of unobserved clonotypes. For all TCRbeta clonotypes obtained by the gDNA method from four donors, generation probabilities were computed with OLGA. What TCRdb holds here is the immuneACCESS table cut down to in-frame rearrangements. Part of the clones is not present; checked against another copy, under half of the missing clones reflect an unresolved V gene, and the others are unexplained. V and J calls and clone size are copied from that table; D and trimming were computed from the DNA. The sample includes 1 million to 1.2 million clones, with approximately 77% observed a single time. Of the sample, 0.89% falls within the top ten clones.

The donors were healthy, HIV-negative adults who had no recently reported acute infections or vaccinations. Every donor was a Caucasian adult residing in Nashville, Tennessee, USA. CD4+ T cells were enriched through magnetic negative selection, after which naive cells were positively selected on CD45RA and the remaining negative fraction served as the memory subset. Blood was collected by leukapheresis, and PBMCs were isolated by Ficoll-Histopaque density gradient centrifugation and then cryopreserved in liquid nitrogen vapor phase. Analytical flow cytometry was used to check the purity and quantity of each magnetically sorted T cell population. Each sorted fraction had its genomic DNA isolated and then quantified by UV absorbance on a Nanodrop 2000c. The investigation overall reported the following: Incomplete sequencing was indicated by rarefaction of sorted-subset datasets, despite the large sequencing depth. Pairwise subsampling led to the expectation that sequencing depth would affect the degree of clonotype sharing among donors. Because the study included only a small number of donors, the genetic and exposure-history diversity represented was limited. Clonotypes shared by all four sorted-subset donors showed higher generation probabilities than non-shared clonotypes. Sampling was restricted to blood, and TCR repertoires in tissues likely differ from the TCR repertoires found in blood. Larger estimated clonotype richness was generally found for naive subsets than for memory subsets. Sharing across a handful of donors was observed for about 5% of naive CD4, 3% to 3.5% of naive CD8, roughly 2.3% of memory CD4, and roughly 0.4% of memory CD8 clonotypes.

The germline V and J ends show losses of 2 bases and 6 bases respectively, and no gene match explains 2 bases of the junction. CDR1 SGHTA and CDR2 FQGTGA were looked up in the germline V gene. Taken from cysteine to phenylalanine, the CDR3 has 15 residues. The CDR3 DNA has 45 bases and is translated from base 1. Regarding this clone: Its antigen is still unknown. No base quality values were provided; no much bigger clone lies one nucleotide off. Within the sample, other DNA sequences also encode this same CDR3.

Sequencing input: memory CD4+ T cells from PBMCs. The sample's cell subset or site label is to be understood as: CD45RA-negative fraction. The sequence links TRBV7-3 to TRBJ2-1; 12 middle bases align to TRBD2. The TCR comes from a man aged 18 to 30 in good health. Some clones in this sample may be carry-over from other donors' samples. The DNA reads as follows: TGTGCCAGCAGCTTATCACTAGCGGGAGGCAATGAGCAGTTCTTC. This yields the protein CASSLSLAGGNEQFF.